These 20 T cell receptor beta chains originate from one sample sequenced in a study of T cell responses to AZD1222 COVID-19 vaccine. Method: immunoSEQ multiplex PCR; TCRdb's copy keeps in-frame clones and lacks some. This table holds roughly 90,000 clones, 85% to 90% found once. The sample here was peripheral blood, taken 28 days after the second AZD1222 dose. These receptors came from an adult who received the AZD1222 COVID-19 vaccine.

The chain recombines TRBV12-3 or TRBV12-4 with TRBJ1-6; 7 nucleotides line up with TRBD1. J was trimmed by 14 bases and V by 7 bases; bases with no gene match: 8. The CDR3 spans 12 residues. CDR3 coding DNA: TGTGCCAGCAACCAGGGGGGATCTACCCTCCACTTT. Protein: CASNQGGSTLHF.

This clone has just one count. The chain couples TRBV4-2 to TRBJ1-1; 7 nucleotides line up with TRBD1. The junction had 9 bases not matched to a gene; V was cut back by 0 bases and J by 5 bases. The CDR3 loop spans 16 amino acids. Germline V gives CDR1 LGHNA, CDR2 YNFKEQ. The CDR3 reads CASSQDSRTGGTEAFF. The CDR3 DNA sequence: TGTGCCAGCAGCCAAGACTCCAGGACAGGAGGGACTGAAGCTTTCTTT.

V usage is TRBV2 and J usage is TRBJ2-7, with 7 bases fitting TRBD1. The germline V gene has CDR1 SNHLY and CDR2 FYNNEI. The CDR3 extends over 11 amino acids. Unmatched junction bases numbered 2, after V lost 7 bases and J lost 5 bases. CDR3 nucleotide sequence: TGTGCCAGCAAGACAGGGAACGAGCAGTACTTC. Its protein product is CASKTGNEQYF.

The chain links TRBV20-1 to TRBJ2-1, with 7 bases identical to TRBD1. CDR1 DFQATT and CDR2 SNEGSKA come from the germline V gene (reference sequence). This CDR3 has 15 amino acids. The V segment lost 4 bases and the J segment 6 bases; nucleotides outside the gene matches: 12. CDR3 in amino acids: CSANEGAQTFNEQFF. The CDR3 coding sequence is TGCAGTGCTAATGAGGGGGCGCAGACCTTCAATGAGCAGTTCTTC.

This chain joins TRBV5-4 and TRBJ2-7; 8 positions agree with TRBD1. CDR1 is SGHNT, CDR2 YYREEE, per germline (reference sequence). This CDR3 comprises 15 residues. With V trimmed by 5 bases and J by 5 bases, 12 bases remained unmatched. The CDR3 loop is CASRAQGGALDEQYF. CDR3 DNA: TGTGCCAGCAGAGCACAGGGGGGCGCTCTGGACGAGCAGTACTTC. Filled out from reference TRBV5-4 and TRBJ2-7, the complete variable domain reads ETGVTQSPTHLIKTRGQQVTLRCSSQSGHNTVSWYQQALGQGPQFIFQYYREEENGRGNFPPRFSGLQFPNYSSELNVNALELDDSALYLCASRAQGGALDEQYFGPGTRLTVT.

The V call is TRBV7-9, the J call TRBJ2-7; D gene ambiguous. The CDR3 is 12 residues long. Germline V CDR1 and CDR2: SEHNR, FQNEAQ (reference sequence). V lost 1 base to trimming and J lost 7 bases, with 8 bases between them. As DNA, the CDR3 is TGTGCCAGCAGCTTAGAAGTCCCTGAGCAGTACTTC. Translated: CASSLEVPEQYF.

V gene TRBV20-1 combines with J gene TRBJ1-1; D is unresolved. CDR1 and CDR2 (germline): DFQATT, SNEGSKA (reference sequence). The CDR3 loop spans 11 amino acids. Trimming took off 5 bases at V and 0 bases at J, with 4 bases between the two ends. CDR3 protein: CSAGVNTEAFF. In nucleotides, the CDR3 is TGCAGTGCTGGGGTGAACACTGAAGCTTTCTTT.

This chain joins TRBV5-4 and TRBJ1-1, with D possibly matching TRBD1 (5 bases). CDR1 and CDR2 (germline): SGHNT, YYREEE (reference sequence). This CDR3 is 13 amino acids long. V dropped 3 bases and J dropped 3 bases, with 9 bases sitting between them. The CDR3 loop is CASSWGGDTEAFF. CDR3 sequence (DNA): TGTGCCAGCAGCTGGGGAGGGGACACTGAAGCTTTCTTT. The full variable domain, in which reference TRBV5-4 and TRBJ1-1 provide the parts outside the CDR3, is ETGVTQSPTHLIKTRGQQVTLRCSSQSGHNTVSWYQQALGQGPQFIFQYYREEENGRGNFPPRFSGLQFPNYSSELNVNALELDDSALYLCASSWGGDTEAFFGQGTRLTVV.

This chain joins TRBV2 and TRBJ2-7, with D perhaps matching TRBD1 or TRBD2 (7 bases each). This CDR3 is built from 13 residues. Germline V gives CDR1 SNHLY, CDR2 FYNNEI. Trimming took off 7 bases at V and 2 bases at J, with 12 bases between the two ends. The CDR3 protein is CASKRDRAYEQYF. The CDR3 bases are TGTGCCAGCAAGCGGGACAGAGCCTACGAGCAGTACTTC.

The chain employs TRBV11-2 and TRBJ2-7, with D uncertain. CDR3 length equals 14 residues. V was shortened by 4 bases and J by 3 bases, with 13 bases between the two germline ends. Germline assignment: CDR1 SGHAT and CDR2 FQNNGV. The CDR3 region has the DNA TGTGCCAGCAGCTCCCGGTGGCCACACTACGAGCAGTACTTC. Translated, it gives CASSSRWPHYEQYF.

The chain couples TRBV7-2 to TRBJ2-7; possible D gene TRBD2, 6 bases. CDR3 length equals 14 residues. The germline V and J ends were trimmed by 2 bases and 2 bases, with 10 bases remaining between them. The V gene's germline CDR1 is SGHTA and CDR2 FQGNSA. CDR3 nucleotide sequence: TGTGCCAGCAGCTTATCCCCTAGCGCCTACGAGCAGTACTTC. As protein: CASSLSPSAYEQYF.

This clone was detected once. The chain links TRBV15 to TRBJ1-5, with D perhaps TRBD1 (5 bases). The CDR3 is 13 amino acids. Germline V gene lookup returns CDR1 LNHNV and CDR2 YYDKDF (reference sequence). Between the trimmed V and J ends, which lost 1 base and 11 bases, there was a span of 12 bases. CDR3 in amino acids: CATSRGGFETQHF. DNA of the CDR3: TGTGCCACCAGCAGAGGGGGGTTTGAGACCCAGCATTTT. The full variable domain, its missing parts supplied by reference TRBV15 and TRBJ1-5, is DAMVIQNPRYQVTQFGKPVTLSCSQTLNHNVMYWYQQKSSQAPKLLFHYYDKDFNNEADTPDNFQSRRPNTSFCFLDIRSPGLGDTAMYLCATSRGGFETQHFGDGTRLSIL.

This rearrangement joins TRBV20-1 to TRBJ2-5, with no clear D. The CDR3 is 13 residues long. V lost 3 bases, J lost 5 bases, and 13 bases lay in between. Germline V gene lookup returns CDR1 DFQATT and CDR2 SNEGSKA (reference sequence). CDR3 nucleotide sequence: TGCAGTGCTAGTCTCCCCAGCCCGGAGACCCAGTACTTC. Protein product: CSASLPSPETQYF.

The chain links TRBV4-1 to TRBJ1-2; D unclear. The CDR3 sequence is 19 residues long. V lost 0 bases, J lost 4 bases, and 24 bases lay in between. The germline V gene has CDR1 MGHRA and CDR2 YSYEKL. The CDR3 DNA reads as TGCGCCAGCAGCCAAGAAAGAGGACTCCCCGGCTTTTTGAGCTATGGCTACACCTTC. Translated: CASSQERGLPGFLSYGYTF.

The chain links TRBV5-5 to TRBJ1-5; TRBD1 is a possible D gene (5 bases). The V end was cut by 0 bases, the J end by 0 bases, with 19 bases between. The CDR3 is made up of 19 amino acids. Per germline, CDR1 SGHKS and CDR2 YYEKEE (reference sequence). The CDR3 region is CASSLEGTERGHSNQPQHF. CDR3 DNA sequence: TGTGCCAGCAGCTTGGAGGGGACGGAAAGAGGGCATAGCAATCAGCCCCAGCATTTT.

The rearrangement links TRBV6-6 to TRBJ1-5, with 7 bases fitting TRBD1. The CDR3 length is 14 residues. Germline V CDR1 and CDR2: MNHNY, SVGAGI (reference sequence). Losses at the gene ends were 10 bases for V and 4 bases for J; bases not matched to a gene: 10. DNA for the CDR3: TGTGCCACCGTCACAGGGGCCGGGAATCAGCCCCAGCATTTT. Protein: CATVTGAGNQPQHF.

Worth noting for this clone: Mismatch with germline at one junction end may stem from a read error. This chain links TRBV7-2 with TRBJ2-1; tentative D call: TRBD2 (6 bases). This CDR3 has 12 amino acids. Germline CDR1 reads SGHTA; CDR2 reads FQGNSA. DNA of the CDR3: TGTGCCAGCAGCACTAGCTACGATGAGCAGTTCTTC. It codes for CASSTSYDEQFF.

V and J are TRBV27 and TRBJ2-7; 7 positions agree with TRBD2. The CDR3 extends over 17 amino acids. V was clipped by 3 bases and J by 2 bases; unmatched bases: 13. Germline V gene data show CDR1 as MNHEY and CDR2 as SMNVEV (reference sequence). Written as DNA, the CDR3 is TGTGCCAGCAGTTTGGGTAACCCAGCTAGCGGTACCTACGAGCAGTACTTC. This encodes CASSLGNPASGTYEQYF.

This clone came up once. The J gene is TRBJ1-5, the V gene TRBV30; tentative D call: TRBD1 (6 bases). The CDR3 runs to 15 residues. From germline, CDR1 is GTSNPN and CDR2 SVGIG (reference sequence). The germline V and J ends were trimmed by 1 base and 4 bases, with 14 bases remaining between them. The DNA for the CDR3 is TGTGCCTGGAGTGGGGCTTCAGGGGTAAATCAGCCCCAGCATTTT. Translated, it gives CAWSGASGVNQPQHF. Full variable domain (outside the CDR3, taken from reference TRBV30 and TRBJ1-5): SQTIHQWPATLVQPVGSPLSLECTVEGTSNPNLYWYRQAAGRGLQLLFYSVGIGQISSEVPQNLSASRPQDRQFILSSKKLLLSDSGFYLCAWSGASGVNQPQHFGDGTRLSIL.

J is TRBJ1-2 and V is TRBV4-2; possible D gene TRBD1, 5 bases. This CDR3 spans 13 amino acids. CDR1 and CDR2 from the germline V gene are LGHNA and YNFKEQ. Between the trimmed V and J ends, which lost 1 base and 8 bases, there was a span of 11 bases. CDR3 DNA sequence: TGTGCCAGCAGCCAAGCGCAGGGATTCGGCTACACCTTC. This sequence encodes CASSQAQGFGYTF.